The 14 T cell receptor beta chains below were found in one sample sequenced in a study of T cell responses to AZD1222 COVID-19 vaccine. Produced via immunoSEQ multiplex PCR; TCRdb's table is partial and in-frame only. This sample has more than 110,000 clones, with approximately 85% found just once. The sample here was peripheral blood, taken on day 0 of AZD1222 vaccination. The receptors were gathered from an adult in good health.

The chain links TRBV5-6 to TRBJ1-1; D remains unclear. Germline values: CDR1 SGHDT, CDR2 YYEEEE. CDR3 size: 17 residues. With 1 base removed from V and 1 base from J, the gap between germline ends came to 17 bases. CDR3 sequence reads: CASSLIPLWTENTEAFF. Written as DNA, the CDR3 is TGTGCCAGCAGCTTGATCCCCCTCTGGACGGAGAACACTGAAGCTTTCTTT.

This chain links TRBV4-1 with TRBJ2-3; D perhaps matches TRBD2 (6 bases). V lost 0 bases and J lost 2, with 15 bases in between. The germline V gene encodes CDR1 MGHRA and CDR2 YSYEKL. The CDR3 has 17 residues. CDR3 protein: CASSQEPPREFTDTQYF. The CDR3 DNA reads as TGCGCCAGCAGCCAAGAACCCCCACGGGAGTTCACAGATACGCAGTATTTT.

This clone was detected once. This chain joins TRBV19 and TRBJ1-1; TRBD1 is a possible D gene (6 bases). Germline V gene sequence: CDR1 LNHDA, CDR2 SQIVND (reference sequence). The CDR3 spans 15 residues. V was pared by 3 bases and J by 1 base, with 12 bases between. The CDR3 loop reads CASSISGQKNTEAFF. Written as DNA, the CDR3 is TGTGCCAGTAGTATTTCCGGACAGAAGAACACTGAAGCTTTCTTT. The variable domain in full, with the rest retrieved from reference TRBV19 and TRBJ1-1, is DGGITQSPKYLFRKEGQNVTLSCEQNLNHDAMYWYRQDPGQGLRLIYYSQIVNDFQKGDIAEGYSVSREKKESFPLTVTSAQKNPTAFYLCASSISGQKNTEAFFGQGTRLTVV.

The chain links TRBV12-3 or TRBV12-4 to TRBJ2-1; D may be TRBD1 or TRBD2 (5 bases each). V lost 6 bases to trimming and J lost 6 bases, with 12 bases between them. The CDR3 covers 13 residues. The CDR3 loop is CASSPGPSNEQFF. DNA for the CDR3: TGTGCCAGCAGCCCGGGACCCTCCAATGAGCAGTTCTTC.

The V call is TRBV2, the J call TRBJ1-1; TRBD1 matches 9 bases. V gave up 8 bases and J gave up 6 bases; unmatched junction bases: 7. Germline V gene data show CDR1 as SNHLY and CDR2 as FYNNEI. This CDR3 region has 13 residues. Here the CDR3 reads CASVGQGSAEAFF. The CDR3 DNA sequence: TGTGCCAGCGTCGGACAGGGGAGCGCTGAAGCTTTCTTT.

In its sample, this clone was seen once. The chain couples TRBV6-5 to TRBJ2-3; the match to TRBD2 covers 9 bases. J gave up 7 bases and V 11 bases, and 13 bases lay outside the gene matches. This CDR3 contains 14 residues. Looked up from germline, CDR1 is MNHEY and CDR2 is SVGAGI. The CDR3 coding sequence is TGTGCCTGCGGGGCGGGGGGGTTGATGAATACGCAGTATTTT. Its translation: CACGAGGLMNTQYF.

This chain uses TRBV27 with TRBJ2-1; D is undetermined. The CDR3 has 13 amino acids. Looked up from germline, CDR1 is MNHEY and CDR2 is SMNVEV (reference sequence). V dropped 8 bases and J dropped 4 bases, with 12 bases sitting between them. The CDR3 bases are TGTGCCAGCGCCAGGCTGGGATACAATGAGCAGTTCTTC. Its translation is CASARLGYNEQFF.

The chain combines TRBV19 with TRBJ1-1; 7 nucleotides line up with TRBD1. Unmatched junction bases numbered 8, after V lost 4 bases and J lost 3 bases. CDR1 and CDR2 (germline): LNHDA, SQIVND (reference sequence). CDR3 size: 15 residues. In DNA, the CDR3 is TGTGCCAGTAGTAGGATGACAGGGCAGGACACTGAAGCTTTCTTT. Encoded protein: CASSRMTGQDTEAFF.

CDR3 nucleotides: TGTGCCAGCAGCTTAGGTTCGGGAGGCTACACCTTC. Its protein is CASSLGSGGYTF. The chain links TRBV7-2 to TRBJ1-2; D call uncertain. CDR1 and CDR2 from the germline V gene are SGHTA and FQGNSA. The V end was cut by 1 base, the J end by 8 bases, with 8 bases between. This CDR3 comprises 12 residues.

V is TRBV4-2 and J is TRBJ2-5; unclear D gene. V was shortened by 1 base and J by 4 bases, with 4 bases between the two germline ends. The length of the CDR3 is 12 residues. In germline, CDR1 is LGHNA, CDR2 YNFKEQ. CDR3 nucleotide sequence: TGTGCCAGCAGCCAAGGATCAGAGACCCAGTACTTC. Translation gives CASSQGSETQYF.

The chain uses TRBV6-2 or TRBV6-3 and TRBJ2-3; TRBD2 aligns across 10 bases. Germline V gene data show CDR1 as MNHEY and CDR2 as SVGEGT. The V and J ends lost 6 bases and 0 bases, in that order; junction bases with no gene match: 6. The CDR3 runs to 16 residues. The CDR3 region has the DNA TGTGCCAGCAGCTTTCGGACTAGCGGTAGCACAGATACGCAGTATTTT. This encodes CASSFRTSGSTDTQYF.

The rearrangement links TRBV18 to TRBJ2-5; D possibly corresponds to TRBD1 (5 bases). The CDR3 has 15 residues. Trimming left V 0 bases short and J 1 base short, with 9 bases between. CDR1 is KGHSH, CDR2 LQKENI, per germline. The CDR3 DNA follows: TGTGCCAGCTCACCACCAGGGGCCGCCCAAGAGACCCAGTACTTC. Residues: CASSPPGAAQETQYF.

J is TRBJ2-1 and V is TRBV7-9; a possible D gene is TRBD1 (6 bases). This CDR3 comprises 14 residues. Germline CDR1 and CDR2: SEHNR and FQNEAQ (reference sequence). V lost 6 bases, J lost 10 bases, and 19 bases lay in between. In DNA form, the CDR3 reads TGTGCCAGCAGGCCGGGACAAGGCCAAGGGGAGCAGTTCTTC. Encoded protein: CASRPGQGQGEQFF.

The genes are TRBV20-1 and TRBJ1-2, with D unclear. The CDR3 contains 11 residues. The V end lost 3 bases, the J end lost 6 bases, and 8 bases lay between the germline ends. Per germline, CDR1 DFQATT and CDR2 SNEGSKA (reference sequence). The CDR3 coding sequence is TGCAGTGCTAGTTGGGTCGATGGCTACACCTTC. This codes for CSASWVDGYTF.